The 23 T cell receptor beta chains below all came from one sample that was sequenced in a study of blood T cell repertoires in COVID-19. TCRdb's table, derived via immunoSEQ multiplex PCR, lists solely in-frame clones and lacks some. The table shows about 160,000 clones, with 85% occurring only once. The sample consisted of peripheral blood. Receptors originate from a human donor with acute or convalescent COVID-19. The donor label of this sample is uncertain.

This chain links TRBV5-1 with TRBJ2-2, with D maybe TRBD1 (6 bases). The germline V gene encodes CDR1 SGHRS and CDR2 YFSETQ. Trimming removed 0 bases from V and 5 bases from J, with 17 bases in between. The CDR3 has 17 residues. CDR3 residues: CASSLAIQGGQTGELFF. CDR3 in DNA: TGCGCCAGCAGCTTGGCCATACAAGGGGGTCAAACCGGGGAGCTGTTTTTT.

The chain has TRBV19 and TRBJ2-3; 10 nucleotides line up with TRBD2. The CDR3 totals 15 residues. Per the germline V gene, CDR1 is LNHDA and CDR2 is SQIVND (reference sequence). Trimming took 4 bases from V and 3 from J; bases not matched to a gene: 4. The DNA for the CDR3 is TGTGCCAGTAGTACTAGCGGGGGCTCGACAGATACGCAGTATTTT. It translates to CASSTSGGSTDTQYF.

This chain's CDR3 is CACSTSAGTANYGYTF. The CDR3 DNA reads TGTGCCTGTTCCACATCCGCCGGGACAGCTAACTATGGCTACACCTTC. The chain links TRBV30 to TRBJ1-2, with TRBD1 matching over 7 bases. Per the germline V gene, CDR1 is GTSNPN and CDR2 is SVGIG (reference sequence). Losses at the gene ends were 6 bases for V and 0 bases for J; bases not matched to a gene: 13. This CDR3 is 16 amino acids long.

The chain employs TRBV6-5 and TRBJ1-4, with D maybe TRBD1 (6 bases). CDR3 length: 12 residues. With 7 bases removed from V and 8 bases from J, the gap between germline ends came to 11 bases. Germline loops: CDR1 MNHEY, CDR2 SVGAGI. The CDR3 loop is CASNRVDEKLFF. The CDR3, as DNA: TGTGCCAGCAACAGGGTAGACGAAAAACTGTTTTTT.

This chain uses TRBV12-3 or TRBV12-4 with TRBJ1-1, with D unresolved. The CDR3 is made up of 13 amino acids. V was shortened by 6 bases and J by 0 bases, with 8 bases between the two germline ends. The CDR3 protein is CASRRHLNTEAFF. As DNA, the CDR3 is TGTGCCAGCAGACGACACTTGAACACTGAAGCTTTCTTT.

The CDR3 bases are TGTGCCAGCAGTCCCCGGAGGGGGCCGGCGAACACCGGGGAGCTGTTTTTT. This codes for CASSPRRGPANTGELFF. The chain is built from TRBV6-6 and TRBJ2-2, with D perhaps TRBD1 (7 bases). Germline CDR1 MNHNY, CDR2 SVGAGI (reference sequence). The CDR3 length is 17 residues. V lost 5 bases to trimming and J lost 0 bases, with 16 bases between them.

The J gene is TRBJ1-2, the V gene TRBV1; TRBD1 was called by the table and not checked on the DNA. TRBV1 is a listed pseudogene. The CDR3 has 12 amino acids. The CDR3 sequence: CTSSHSGDGYTF. The CDR3 DNA reads TGCACCAGCAGCCATTCAGGGGATGGCTACACCTTC.

This clone was observed a few times. The rearrangement uses TRBV24-1 and TRBJ2-3; 7 bases are a match to TRBD1. V lost 1 base to trimming and J lost 5 bases; unmatched junction nucleotides: 2. This CDR3 contains 14 residues. Germline lookup yields CDR1 KGHDR and CDR2 SFDVKD. The CDR3 DNA reads as TGTGCCACCAGTGATTTACAGGGGAGAGATACGCAGTATTTT. The encoded protein is CATSDLQGRDTQYF.

The chain recombines TRBV4-1 with TRBJ2-2; TRBD2 matches 7 bases. V was pared by 0 bases and J by 6 bases, with 7 bases of the junction left unmatched. CDR1 MGHRA and CDR2 YSYEKL come from the germline V gene. The CDR3 has 16 residues. In DNA, the CDR3 is TGCGCCAGCAGCCAAGAGACTAGCTTACTCGCCGGGGAGCTGTTTTTT. It translates to CASSQETSLLAGELFF.

The J gene is TRBJ2-7, the V gene TRBV20-1; D is perhaps TRBD1 (5 bases). This CDR3 spans 9 amino acids. From germline, CDR1 is DFQATT and CDR2 SNEGSKA (reference sequence). V lost 5 bases to trimming and J lost 7 bases, with 6 bases between them. DNA of the CDR3: TGCAGTGCTGGGGCGGAGCAGTACTTC. Translation gives CSAGAEQYF.

The chain uses TRBV6-5 and TRBJ1-6; D perhaps matches TRBD1 (5 bases). The CDR3 runs 14 residues. Per the germline V gene, CDR1 is MNHEY and CDR2 is SVGAGI. Trimming removed 2 bases at V and 7 bases at J, with 9 bases between. CDR3 DNA: TGTGCCAGCAGTTACGCAGGGCTCAATTCACCCCTCCACTTT. This codes for CASSYAGLNSPLHF.

The rearrangement joins TRBV25-1 to TRBJ1-4, with D possibly matching TRBD1 (5 bases). This CDR3 region has 14 residues. V lost 6 bases and J 5 bases, leaving 13 bases between the germline ends. Germline V gene data show CDR1 as MGHDK and CDR2 as SYGVNS. In DNA, the CDR3 is TGTGCCAGCAGGCGGGACGACGCAAATGAAAAACTGTTTTTT. Its protein product is CASRRDDANEKLFF.

The chain recombines TRBV7-2 with TRBJ2-7; tentatively, D is TRBD1 (6 bases). The CDR3 has 12 amino acids. Germline V lookup: CDR1 SGHTA, CDR2 FQGNSA. V shed 5 bases and J shed 9 bases, with 14 bases lying between them. The CDR3 DNA is TGTGCCAGCAGCCTGCCACAGGGTAGGCAGTACTTC. Its translation is CASSLPQGRQYF.

About this clone itself: Other DNA sequences from this sample encode an identical CDR3 as well. The chain uses TRBV5-1 and TRBJ2-5, with 7 bases matching TRBD1. CDR1 is SGHRS, CDR2 YFSETQ, per germline. CDR3 length: 16 amino acids. Losses at the gene ends were 1 base for V and 2 bases for J; bases not matched to a gene: 8. CDR3 DNA: TGCGCCAGCAGCTTGTCAGGGAACAGGGGACAAGAGACCCAGTACTTC. Translating gives CASSLSGNRGQETQYF.

The V gene is TRBV5-1, the J gene TRBJ1-1, with a weak D call TRBD1 (5 bases). The length of the CDR3 is 15 residues. The V gene lost 4 bases and the J gene lost 2 bases, with 15 bases spanning the gap. The germline V gene has CDR1 SGHRS and CDR2 YFSETQ. The chain's CDR3 is CASSASGAGNTEAFF. The CDR3 coding sequence is TGCGCCAGCAGCGCCTCCGGGGCGGGAAACACTGAAGCTTTCTTT.

This sequence joins TRBV30 and TRBJ2-3, with 8 bases aligning to TRBD2. The CDR3 has 12 amino acids. The germline V gene encodes CDR1 GTSNPN and CDR2 SVGIG (reference sequence). The CDR3 protein is CAPQAGVVTQYF. DNA of the CDR3: TGTGCTCCTCAAGCGGGGGTCGTAACGCAGTATTTT.

This clone was seen only a few times. The rearrangement links TRBV19 to TRBJ2-1, with 7 bases that match TRBD1. The CDR3 has 16 amino acids. CDR1 LNHDA and CDR2 SQIVND come from the germline V gene (reference sequence). V shed 6 bases and J 0 bases; nucleotides not matched to a gene: 8. As DNA, the CDR3 is TGTGCCAGTAGAACAGGGGCCCAAAACTCCTACAATGAGCAGTTCTTC. This gives the protein CASRTGAQNSYNEQFF.

This clone appeared once. The chain carries TRBV28 and TRBJ1-6, with 7 bases matching TRBD1. The germline V gene encodes CDR1 MDHEN and CDR2 SYDVKM. This CDR3 region has 13 residues. The CDR3 sequence: CALGGRVDSPLHF. The CDR3 DNA reads TGTGCTTTAGGGGGCAGGGTTGACTCACCCCTCCACTTT.

This clone came up once. This chain connects TRBV2 to TRBJ2-2; 9 nucleotides match TRBD2. V trimming: 2 bases; J trimming: 1 base; junction bases outside the gene matches: 5. The CDR3 length is 17 residues. CDR1 and CDR2 from the germline V gene are SNHLY and FYNNEI. This chain's CDR3 is CASSELAGKRNTGELFF. Written as DNA, the CDR3 is TGTGCCAGCAGTGAACTAGCGGGGAAGCGGAACACCGGGGAGCTGTTTTTT.

The chain carries TRBV2 and TRBJ1-2, with D maybe TRBD1 (5 bases). CDR3 size: 13 residues. Per the germline V gene, CDR1 is SNHLY and CDR2 is FYNNEI. The germline V and J ends were trimmed by 4 bases and 6 bases, with 12 bases remaining between them. CDR3 region: CASSVERGNGYTF. Written as DNA, the CDR3 is TGTGCCAGCAGTGTTGAACGGGGGAATGGCTACACCTTC.

The V and J genes are TRBV7-2 and TRBJ2-7; 8 nucleotides align to TRBD2. The J segment lost 2 bases and the V segment lost 1 base, leaving 7 bases of the junction unmatched. The CDR3 length is 16 residues. Germline V gene data show CDR1 as SGHTA and CDR2 as FQGNSA. In nucleotides, the CDR3 is TGTGCCAGCAGCTTAGGAGAAGTCGGGGGGGCCTACGAGCAGTACTTC. Translated, it gives CASSLGEVGGAYEQYF.

The rearrangement uses TRBV2 and TRBJ2-7; 10 bases align to TRBD1. The CDR3 contains 14 residues. V gave up 6 bases and J gave up 3 bases; unmatched junction bases: 5. Germline-derived CDR1 and CDR2 are SNHLY and FYNNEI. The CDR3 nucleotides are TGTGCCAGCAGGGGACAGGGGAAGGGCTACGAGCAGTACTTC. It translates to CASRGQGKGYEQYF.

The chain has TRBV2 and TRBJ1-5, with a possible D match to TRBD1 (6 bases). Germline-derived CDR1 and CDR2 are SNHLY and FYNNEI. The CDR3 is made up of 15 amino acids. The V and J ends lost 3 bases and 4 bases respectively, with 13 bases between them. The CDR3 loop reads CASSEDSLPNQPQHF. CDR3 nucleotide sequence: TGTGCCAGCAGTGAGGACAGCCTTCCGAATCAGCCCCAGCATTTT.